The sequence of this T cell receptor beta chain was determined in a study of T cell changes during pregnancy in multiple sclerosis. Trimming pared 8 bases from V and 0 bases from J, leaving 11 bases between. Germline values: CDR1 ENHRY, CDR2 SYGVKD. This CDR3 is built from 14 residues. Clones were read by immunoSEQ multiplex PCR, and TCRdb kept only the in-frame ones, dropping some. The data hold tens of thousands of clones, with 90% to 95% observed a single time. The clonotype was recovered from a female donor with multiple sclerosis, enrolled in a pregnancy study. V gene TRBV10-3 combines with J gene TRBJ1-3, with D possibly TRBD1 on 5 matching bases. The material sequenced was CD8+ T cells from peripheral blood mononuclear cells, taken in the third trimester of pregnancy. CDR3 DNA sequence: TGTGCCATCTATGGACAAGGCTCTGGAAACACCATATATTTT. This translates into CAIYGQGSGNTIYF.